This T cell receptor (beta chain) was recovered during a study of cytomegalovirus exposure and HLA in healthy donors. Whole-study findings and limits: Later on, a genetic analysis was performed. It linked a missense variant in DCLRE1C with V- and J-gene trimming of TCR beta.

As concerns this clone: The antigen is unknown.

13 Jbeta primers and 60 Vbeta primers were used for the PCR. The protocol was immunoSEQ multiplex PCR, while the TCRdb copy is restricted to in-frame clones and leaves out a portion. The table records 60,000 to 80,000 clones, approximately 78% of them present only once. V lost 4 bases, J lost 6 bases, and 10 bases lay in between. The CDR3 runs 13 residues. Germline loops: CDR1 SGDLS, CDR2 YYNGEE. V and J are TRBV9 and TRBJ2-2; no clear D. The clonotype originates from a girl aged 10-17 years in good health and CMV-seropositive. Sequenced: PBMCs. CDR3: CASSPSPAGELFF. The CDR3 DNA reads TGTGCCAGCAGCCCAAGCCCGGCCGGGGAGCTGTTTTTT.